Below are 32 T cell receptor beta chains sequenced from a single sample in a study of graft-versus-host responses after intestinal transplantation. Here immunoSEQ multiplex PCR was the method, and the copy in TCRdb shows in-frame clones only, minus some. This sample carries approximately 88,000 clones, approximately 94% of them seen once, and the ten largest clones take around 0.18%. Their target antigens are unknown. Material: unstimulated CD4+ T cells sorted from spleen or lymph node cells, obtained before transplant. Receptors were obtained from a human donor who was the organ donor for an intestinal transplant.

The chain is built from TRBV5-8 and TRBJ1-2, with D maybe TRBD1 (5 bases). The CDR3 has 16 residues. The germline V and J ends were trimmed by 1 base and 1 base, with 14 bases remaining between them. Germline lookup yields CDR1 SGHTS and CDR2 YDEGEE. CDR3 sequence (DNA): TGTGCCAGCAGCTTGTATGGAGGGGACTTTAACTATGGCTACACCTTC. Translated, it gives CASSLYGGDFNYGYTF.

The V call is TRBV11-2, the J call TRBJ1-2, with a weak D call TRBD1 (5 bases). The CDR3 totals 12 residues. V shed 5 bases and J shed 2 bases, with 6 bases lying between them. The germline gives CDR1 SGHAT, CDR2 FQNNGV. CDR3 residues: CASSRDNYGYTF. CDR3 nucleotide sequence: TGTGCCAGCAGCCGGGACAACTATGGCTACACCTTC.

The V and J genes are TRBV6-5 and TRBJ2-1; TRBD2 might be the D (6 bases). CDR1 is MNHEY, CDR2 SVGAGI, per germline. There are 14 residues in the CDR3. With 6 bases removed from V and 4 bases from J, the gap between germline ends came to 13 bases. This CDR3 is CASSLGTLYNEQFF. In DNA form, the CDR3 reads TGTGCCAGCAGCTTGGGGACTTTGTACAATGAGCAGTTCTTC.

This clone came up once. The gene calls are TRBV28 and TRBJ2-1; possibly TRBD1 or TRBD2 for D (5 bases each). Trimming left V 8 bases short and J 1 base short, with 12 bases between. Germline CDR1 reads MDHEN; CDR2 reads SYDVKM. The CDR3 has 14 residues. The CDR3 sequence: CASSGLPSYNEQFF. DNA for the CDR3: TGTGCCAGCTCGGGGCTGCCGTCCTACAATGAGCAGTTCTTC.

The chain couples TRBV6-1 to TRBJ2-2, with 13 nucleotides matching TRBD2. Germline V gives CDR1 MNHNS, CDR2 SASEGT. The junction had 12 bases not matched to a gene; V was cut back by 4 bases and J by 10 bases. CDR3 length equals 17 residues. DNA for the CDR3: TGTGCCAGCAGTGGGTTTACTAGCGGGGGGGCCCCGAAGGAGCTGTTTTTT. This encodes CASSGFTSGGAPKELFF.

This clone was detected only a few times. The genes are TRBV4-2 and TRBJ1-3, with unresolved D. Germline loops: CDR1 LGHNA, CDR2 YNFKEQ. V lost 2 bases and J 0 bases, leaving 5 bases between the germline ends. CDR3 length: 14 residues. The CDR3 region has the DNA TGTGCCAGCAGCCAAAGACACTCTGGAAACACCATATATTTT. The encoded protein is CASSQRHSGNTIYF.

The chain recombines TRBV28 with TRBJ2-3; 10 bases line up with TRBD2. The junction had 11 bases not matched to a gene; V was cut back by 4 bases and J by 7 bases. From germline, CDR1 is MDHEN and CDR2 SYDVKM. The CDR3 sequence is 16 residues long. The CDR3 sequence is CASSSSAGGTGNTQYF. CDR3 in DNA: TGTGCCAGCAGTTCTTCAGCGGGGGGGACTGGGAATACGCAGTATTTT.

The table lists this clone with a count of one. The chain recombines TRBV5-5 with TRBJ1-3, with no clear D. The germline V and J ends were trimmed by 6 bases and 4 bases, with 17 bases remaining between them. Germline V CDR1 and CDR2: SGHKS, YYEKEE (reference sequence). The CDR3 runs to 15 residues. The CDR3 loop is CASTLSLASGNTIYF. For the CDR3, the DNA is TGTGCCAGCACCCTATCGTTGGCGTCCGGAAACACCATATATTTT.

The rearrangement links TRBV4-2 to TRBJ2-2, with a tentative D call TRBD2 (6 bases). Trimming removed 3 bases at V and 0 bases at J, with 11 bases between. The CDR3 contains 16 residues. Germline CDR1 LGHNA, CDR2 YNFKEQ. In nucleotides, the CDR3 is TGTGCCAGCAGCCAGGAAAGCGGGTCGAACACCGGGGAGCTGTTTTTT. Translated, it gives CASSQESGSNTGELFF.

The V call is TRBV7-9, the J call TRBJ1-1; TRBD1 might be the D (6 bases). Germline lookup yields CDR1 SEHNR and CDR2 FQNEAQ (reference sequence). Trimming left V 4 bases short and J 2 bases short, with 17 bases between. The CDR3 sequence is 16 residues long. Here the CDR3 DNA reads TGTGCCAGCAGCTCCGTGGTATGGACAGACAACACTGAAGCTTTCTTT. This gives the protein CASSSVVWTDNTEAFF.

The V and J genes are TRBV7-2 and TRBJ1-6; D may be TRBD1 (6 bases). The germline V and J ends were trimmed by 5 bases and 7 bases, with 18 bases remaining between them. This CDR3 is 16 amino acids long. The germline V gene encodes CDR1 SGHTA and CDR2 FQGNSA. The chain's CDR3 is CASSPGIDRKNSPLHF. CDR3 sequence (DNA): TGTGCCAGCAGCCCAGGGATCGACAGGAAGAATTCACCCCTCCACTTT.

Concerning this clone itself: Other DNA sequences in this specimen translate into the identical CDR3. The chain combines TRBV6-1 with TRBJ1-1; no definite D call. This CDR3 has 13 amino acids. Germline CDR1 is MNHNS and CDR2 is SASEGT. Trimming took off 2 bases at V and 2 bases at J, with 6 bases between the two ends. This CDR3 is CASSETGNTEAFF. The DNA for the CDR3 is TGTGCCAGCAGTGAAACGGGCAACACTGAAGCTTTCTTT.

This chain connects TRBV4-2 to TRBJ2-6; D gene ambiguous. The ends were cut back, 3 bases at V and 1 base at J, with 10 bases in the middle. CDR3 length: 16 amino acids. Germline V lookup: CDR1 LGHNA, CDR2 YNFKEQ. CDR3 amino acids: CASSHGQPSGANVLTF. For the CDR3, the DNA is TGTGCCAGCAGCCACGGGCAGCCATCTGGGGCCAACGTCCTGACTTTC.

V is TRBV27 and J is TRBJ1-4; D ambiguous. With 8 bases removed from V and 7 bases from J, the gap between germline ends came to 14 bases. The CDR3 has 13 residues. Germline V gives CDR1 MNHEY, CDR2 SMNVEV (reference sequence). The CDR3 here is CASRIGDREKLFF. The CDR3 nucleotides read TGTGCCAGCCGAATTGGGGATCGTGAAAAACTGTTTTTT. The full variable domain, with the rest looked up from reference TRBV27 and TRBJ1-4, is EAQVTQNPRYLITVTGKKLTVTCSQNMNHEYMSWYRQDPGLGLRQIYYSMNVEVTDKGDVPEGYKVSRKEKRNFPLILESPSPNQTSLYFCASRIGDREKLFFGSGTQLSVL.

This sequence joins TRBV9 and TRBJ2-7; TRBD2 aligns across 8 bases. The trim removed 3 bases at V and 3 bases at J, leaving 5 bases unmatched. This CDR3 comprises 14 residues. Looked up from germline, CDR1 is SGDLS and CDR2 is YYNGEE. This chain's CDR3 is CASSAGGILYEQYF. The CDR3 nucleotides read TGTGCCAGCAGCGCGGGGGGGATTCTCTACGAGCAGTACTTC.

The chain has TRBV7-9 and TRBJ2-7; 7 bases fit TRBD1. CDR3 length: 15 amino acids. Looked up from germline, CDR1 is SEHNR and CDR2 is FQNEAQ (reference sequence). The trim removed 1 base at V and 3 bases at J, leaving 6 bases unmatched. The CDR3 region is CASSLVSGQHYEQYF. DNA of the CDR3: TGTGCCAGCAGCTTAGTTTCGGGACAGCACTACGAGCAGTACTTC. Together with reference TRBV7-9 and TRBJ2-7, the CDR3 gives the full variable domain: DTGVSQNPRHKITKRGQNVTFRCDPISEHNRLYWYRQTLGQGPEFLTYFQNEAQLEKSRLLSDRFSAERPKGSFSTLEIQRTEQGDSAMYLCASSLVSGQHYEQYFGPGTRLTVT.

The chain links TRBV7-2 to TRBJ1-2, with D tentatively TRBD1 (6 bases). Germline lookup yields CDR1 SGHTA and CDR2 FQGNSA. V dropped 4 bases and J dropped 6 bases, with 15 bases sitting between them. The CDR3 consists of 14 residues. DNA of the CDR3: TGTGCCAGCAGCTCCGGCAGGGGCCCAGATGGCTACACCTTC. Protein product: CASSSGRGPDGYTF.

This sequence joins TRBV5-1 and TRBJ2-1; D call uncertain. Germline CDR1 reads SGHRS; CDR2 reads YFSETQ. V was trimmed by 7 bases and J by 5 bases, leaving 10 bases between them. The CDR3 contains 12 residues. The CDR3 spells CASGVRDNEQFF. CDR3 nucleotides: TGCGCCAGCGGGGTGCGTGACAATGAGCAGTTCTTC.

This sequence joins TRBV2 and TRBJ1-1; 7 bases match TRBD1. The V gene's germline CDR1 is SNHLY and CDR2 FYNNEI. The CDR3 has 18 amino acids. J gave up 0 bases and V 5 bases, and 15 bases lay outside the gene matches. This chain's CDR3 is CASSSKLDLDRMNTEAFF. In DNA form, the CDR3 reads TGTGCCAGCAGTTCCAAACTTGACCTGGACAGGATGAACACTGAAGCTTTCTTT.

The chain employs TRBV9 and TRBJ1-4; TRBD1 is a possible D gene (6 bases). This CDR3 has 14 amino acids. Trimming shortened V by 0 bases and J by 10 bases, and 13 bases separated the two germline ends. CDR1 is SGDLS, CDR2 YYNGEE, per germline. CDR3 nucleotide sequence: TGTGCCAGCAGCGTAGGGACAGAGCAATCAAAACTGTTTTTT. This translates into CASSVGTEQSKLFF.

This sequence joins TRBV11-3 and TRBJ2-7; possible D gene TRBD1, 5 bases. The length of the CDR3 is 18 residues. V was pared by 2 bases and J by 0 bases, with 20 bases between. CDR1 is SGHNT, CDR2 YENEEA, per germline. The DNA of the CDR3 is TGTGCCAGCAGCTTAACTATATTAGGGGCCCCGTCCTCCTACGAGCAGTACTTC. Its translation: CASSLTILGAPSSYEQYF.

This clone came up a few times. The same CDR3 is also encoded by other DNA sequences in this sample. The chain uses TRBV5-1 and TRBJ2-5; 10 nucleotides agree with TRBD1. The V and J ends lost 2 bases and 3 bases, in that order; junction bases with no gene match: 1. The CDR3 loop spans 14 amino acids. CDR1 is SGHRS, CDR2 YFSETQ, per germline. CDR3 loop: CASSLGTGEETQYF. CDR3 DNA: TGCGCCAGCAGCTTAGGGACAGGGGAAGAGACCCAGTACTTC.

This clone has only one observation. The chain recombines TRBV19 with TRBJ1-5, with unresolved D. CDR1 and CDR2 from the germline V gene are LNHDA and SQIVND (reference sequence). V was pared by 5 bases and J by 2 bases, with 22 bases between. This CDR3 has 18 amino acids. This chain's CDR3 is CASSATSPTGGGNQPQHF. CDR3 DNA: TGTGCCAGTAGTGCTACTTCCCCTACGGGTGGGGGCAATCAGCCCCAGCATTTT.

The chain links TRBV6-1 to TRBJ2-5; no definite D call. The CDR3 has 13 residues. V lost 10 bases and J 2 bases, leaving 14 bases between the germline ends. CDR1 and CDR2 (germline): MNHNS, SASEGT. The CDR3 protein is CATNNLGQETQYF. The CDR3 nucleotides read TGTGCCACCAACAATCTGGGTCAAGAGACCCAGTACTTC.

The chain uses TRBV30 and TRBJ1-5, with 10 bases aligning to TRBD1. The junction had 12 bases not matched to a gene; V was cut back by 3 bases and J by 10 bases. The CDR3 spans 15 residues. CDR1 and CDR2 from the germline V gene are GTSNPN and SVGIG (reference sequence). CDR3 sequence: CAWSTPGQGLRPQHF. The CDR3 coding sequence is TGTGCCTGGAGCACACCGGGACAGGGGTTAAGACCCCAGCATTTT.

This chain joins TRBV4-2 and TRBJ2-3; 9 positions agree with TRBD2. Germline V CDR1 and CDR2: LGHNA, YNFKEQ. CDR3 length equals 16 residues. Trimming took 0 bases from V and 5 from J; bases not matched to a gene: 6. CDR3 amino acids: CASSQDPGLAQDTQYF. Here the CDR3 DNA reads TGTGCCAGCAGCCAAGATCCGGGACTAGCACAAGATACGCAGTATTTT.

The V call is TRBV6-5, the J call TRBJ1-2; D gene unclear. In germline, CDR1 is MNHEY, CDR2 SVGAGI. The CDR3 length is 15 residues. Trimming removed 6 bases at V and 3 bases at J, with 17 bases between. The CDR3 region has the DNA TGTGCCAGCAGCGTAAGTCTCGTGGTAGACTATGGCTACACCTTC. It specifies CASSVSLVVDYGYTF.

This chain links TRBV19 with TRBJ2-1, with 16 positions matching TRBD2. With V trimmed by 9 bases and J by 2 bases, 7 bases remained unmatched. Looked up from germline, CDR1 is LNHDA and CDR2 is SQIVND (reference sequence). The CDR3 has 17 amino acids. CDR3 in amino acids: CASQGLAGGPTYNEQFF. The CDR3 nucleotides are TGTGCCAGCCAGGGACTAGCGGGGGGGCCCACCTACAATGAGCAGTTCTTC.

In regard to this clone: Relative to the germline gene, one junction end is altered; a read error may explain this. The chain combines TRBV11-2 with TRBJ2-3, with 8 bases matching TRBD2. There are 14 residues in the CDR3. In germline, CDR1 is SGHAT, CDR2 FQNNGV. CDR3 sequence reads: CASRLAGSTVSQYF. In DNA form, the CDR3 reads TGTGCCAGCAGGTTAGCGGGGTCCACTGTCTCGCAGTATTTT.

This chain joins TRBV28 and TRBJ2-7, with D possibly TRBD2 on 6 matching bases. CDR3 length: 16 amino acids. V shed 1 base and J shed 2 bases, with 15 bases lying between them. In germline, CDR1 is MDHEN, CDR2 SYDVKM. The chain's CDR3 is CASSLLSGVTTYEQYF. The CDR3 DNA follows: TGTGCCAGCAGTTTATTATCGGGGGTGACAACCTACGAGCAGTACTTC.

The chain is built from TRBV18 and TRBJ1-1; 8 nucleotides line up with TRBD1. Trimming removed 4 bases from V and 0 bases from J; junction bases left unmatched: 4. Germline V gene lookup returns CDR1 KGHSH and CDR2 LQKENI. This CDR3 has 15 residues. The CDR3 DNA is TGTGCCAGCTCACTTCGGACAGGGATGAACACTGAAGCTTTCTTT. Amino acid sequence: CASSLRTGMNTEAFF.

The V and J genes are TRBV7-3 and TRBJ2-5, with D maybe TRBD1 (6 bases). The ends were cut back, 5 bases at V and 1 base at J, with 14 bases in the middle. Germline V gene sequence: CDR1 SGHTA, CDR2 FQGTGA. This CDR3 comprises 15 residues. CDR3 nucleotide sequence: TGTGCCAGCAGCCCACAGGGTGTCAGCCAAGAGACCCAGTACTTC. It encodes CASSPQGVSQETQYF.